Presented here are 5 T cell receptor beta chains from one specimen sequenced in a study of beta chain features in type 1 diabetes. Every isolated RNA sample was fully reverse transcribed, so sequencing captured expressed TCRB transcripts. Some clones are missing from TCRdb's copy, which holds only in-frame ones; the method was immunoSEQ multiplex PCR. Of under 800,000 clones in the sample, 15% were seen once. The sample comprised naive CD4+ T cells from blood. These receptors were obtained from a man aged 18-30 years in good health.

This clone came up a few times. The chain has TRBV5-1 and TRBJ2-2; possible D gene TRBD1, 6 bases. The V gene lost 1 base and the J gene lost 2 bases, with 12 bases spanning the gap. The CDR3 loop spans 16 amino acids. CDR1 and CDR2 (germline): SGHRS, YFSETQ. CDR3 nucleotides: TGCGCCAGCAGCTTGCGATCGGGACAAAACACCGGGGAGCTGTTTTTT. Translating it yields CASSLRSGQNTGELFF.

V and J are TRBV27 and TRBJ1-4, with D perhaps TRBD1 (5 bases). Germline CDR1 and CDR2: MNHEY and SMNVEV (reference sequence). This CDR3 comprises 14 residues. V was pared by 6 bases and J by 7 bases, with 15 bases between. CDR3 sequence reads: CASSIRAKGEKLFF. CDR3 sequence (DNA): TGTGCCAGCAGCATCAGGGCCAAGGGTGAAAAACTGTTTTTT.

The J gene is TRBJ2-7, the V gene TRBV7-9; D remains ambiguous. Germline lookup yields CDR1 SEHNR and CDR2 FQNEAQ (reference sequence). This CDR3 is built from 15 residues. Trimming pared 0 bases from V and 2 bases from J, leaving 11 bases between. In DNA form, the CDR3 reads TGTGCCAGCAGCTTAGCTTCAGGCCAAACCTACGAGCAGTACTTC. This sequence encodes CASSLASGQTYEQYF.

This clone appeared a few times. The J gene is TRBJ1-4, the V gene TRBV6-5; the D is unclear. Trimming left V 5 bases short and J 8 bases short, with 18 bases between. The CDR3 runs to 15 residues. CDR1 is MNHEY and CDR2 is SVGAGI in the germline V gene. The CDR3 DNA is TGTGCCAGCAGTCTCGGACTGCTCCGGGGAGAAAAACTGTTTTTT. Protein sequence: CASSLGLLRGEKLFF.

This clone occurred a few times. V gene TRBV9 combines with J gene TRBJ1-3, with D uncertain. The V end was cut by 3 bases, the J end by 1 base, with 14 bases between. The CDR3 runs to 16 residues. Germline V lookup: CDR1 SGDLS, CDR2 YYNGEE. CDR3 in amino acids: CASSAGRVGSGNTIYF. In DNA, the CDR3 is TGTGCCAGCAGCGCTGGACGGGTTGGATCTGGAAACACCATATATTTT.